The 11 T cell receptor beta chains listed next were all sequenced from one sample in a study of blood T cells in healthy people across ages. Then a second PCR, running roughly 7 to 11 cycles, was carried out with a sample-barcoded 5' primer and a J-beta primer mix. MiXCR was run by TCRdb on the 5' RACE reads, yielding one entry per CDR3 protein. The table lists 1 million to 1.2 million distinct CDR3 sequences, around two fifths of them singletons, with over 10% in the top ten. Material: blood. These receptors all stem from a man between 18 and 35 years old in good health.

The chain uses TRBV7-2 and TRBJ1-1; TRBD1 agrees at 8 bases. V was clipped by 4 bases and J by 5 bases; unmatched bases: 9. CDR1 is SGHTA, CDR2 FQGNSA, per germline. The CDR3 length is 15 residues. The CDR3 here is CASSSTGVRNTEAFF. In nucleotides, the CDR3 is TGTGCCAGCAGCTCGACAGGGGTAAGGAATACTGAAGCTTTCTTT.

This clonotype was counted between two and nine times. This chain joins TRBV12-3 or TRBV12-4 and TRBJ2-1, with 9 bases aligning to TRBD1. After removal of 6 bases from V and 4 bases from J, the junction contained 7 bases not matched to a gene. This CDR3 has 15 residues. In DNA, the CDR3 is TGTGCCAGCAGCATCGGGACAGGGAGGTACAATGAGCAGTTCTTC. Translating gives CASSIGTGRYNEQFF.

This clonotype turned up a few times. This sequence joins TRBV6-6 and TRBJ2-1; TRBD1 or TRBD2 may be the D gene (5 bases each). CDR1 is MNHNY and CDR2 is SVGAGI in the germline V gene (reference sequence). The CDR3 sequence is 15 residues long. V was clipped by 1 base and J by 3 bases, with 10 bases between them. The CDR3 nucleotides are TGTGCCAGCAGTTACTTAGGGGACGTCTACAATGAGCAGTTCTTC. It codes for CASSYLGDVYNEQFF.

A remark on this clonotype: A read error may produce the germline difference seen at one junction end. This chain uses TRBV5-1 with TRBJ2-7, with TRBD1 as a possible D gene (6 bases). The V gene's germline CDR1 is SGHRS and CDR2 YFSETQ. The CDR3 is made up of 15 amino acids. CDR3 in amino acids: CVSSLRQAVEYEQYF. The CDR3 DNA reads TGCGTCAGCAGCTTGCGACAGGCGGTCGAATACGAGCAGTACTTC.

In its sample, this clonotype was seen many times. CDR3: CASSLDRAETEQFF. In nucleotides, the CDR3 is TGTGCCAGCAGCTTAGATAGAGCTGAGACTGAGCAGTTCTTC. This chain joins TRBV11-2 and TRBJ2-1; D is unresolved. In germline, CDR1 is SGHAT, CDR2 FQNNGV. Trimming shortened V by 0 bases and J by 9 bases, and 12 bases separated the two germline ends. The CDR3 is made up of 14 amino acids.

This chain's CDR3 is CASSRTRRGNNEQFF. CDR3 bases: TGTGCCAGTTCCCGTACGAGGCGGGGGAACAATGAGCAGTTCTTC. The rearrangement uses TRBV18 and TRBJ2-1, with TRBD2 matching over 7 bases. Germline values: CDR1 KGHSH, CDR2 LQKENI. This CDR3 region has 15 residues. The trim removed 9 bases at V and 5 bases at J, leaving 13 bases unmatched.

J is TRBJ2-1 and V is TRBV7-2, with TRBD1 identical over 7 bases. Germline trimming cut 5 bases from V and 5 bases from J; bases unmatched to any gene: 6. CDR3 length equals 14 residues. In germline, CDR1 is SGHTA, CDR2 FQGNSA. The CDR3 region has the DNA TGTGCCAGCAGCCGGGACAGAATGAACAATGAGCAGTTCTTC. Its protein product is CASSRDRMNNEQFF.

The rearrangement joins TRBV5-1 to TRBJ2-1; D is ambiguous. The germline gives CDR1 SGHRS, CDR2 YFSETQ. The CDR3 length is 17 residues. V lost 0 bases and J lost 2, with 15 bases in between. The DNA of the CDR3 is TGCGCCAGCAGCTTGGGAGACCCAACTTATCCCTACAATGAGCAGTTCTTC. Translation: CASSLGDPTYPYNEQFF.

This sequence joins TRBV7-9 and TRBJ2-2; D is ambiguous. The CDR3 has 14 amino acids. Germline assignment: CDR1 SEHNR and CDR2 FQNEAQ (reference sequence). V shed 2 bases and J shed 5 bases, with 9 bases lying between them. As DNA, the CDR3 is TGTGCCAGCAGCTTACAGGAAGGGACCGGGGAGCTGTTTTTT. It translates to CASSLQEGTGELFF.

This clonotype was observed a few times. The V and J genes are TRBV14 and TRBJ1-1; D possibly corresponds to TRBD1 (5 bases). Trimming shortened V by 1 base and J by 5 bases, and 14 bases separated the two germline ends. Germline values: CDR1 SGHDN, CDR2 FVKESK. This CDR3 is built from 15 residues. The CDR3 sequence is CASSQGGVGRTEAFF. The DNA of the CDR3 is TGTGCCAGCAGCCAAGGAGGGGTGGGTAGGACTGAAGCTTTCTTT.

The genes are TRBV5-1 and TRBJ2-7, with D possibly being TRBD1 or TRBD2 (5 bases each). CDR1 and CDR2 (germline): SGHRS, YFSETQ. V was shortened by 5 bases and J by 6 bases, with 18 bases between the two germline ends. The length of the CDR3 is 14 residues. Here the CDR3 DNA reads TGCGCCAGCAGTGTTGAGGGGATCACCTCCGAGCAGTACTTC. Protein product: CASSVEGITSEQYF.